This T cell receptor beta chain stems from a study of blood T cell repertoires in COVID-19. Study information: Samples representing acute and convalescent COVID-19 were sourced from the United States, Italy and Spain. PBMCs, B-cell-depleted T cells, or T cells provided the cDNA or gDNA that made up the material.

CDR1 is SGHVS, CDR2 FQNEAQ, per germline. The CDR3 totals 15 residues. V was clipped by 2 bases and J by 3 bases, with 8 bases between them. How the authors handled the data: Reference gene primer amplification gave estimated nucleated cell counts. Data came from immunoSEQ multiplex PCR; TCRdb stores just in-frame clones and leaves some out. The DNA gave D and trimming, while V, J and clone size come from that table. The table includes roughly 380,000 clones, less than 85% detected once. The sample was peripheral blood. This chain joins TRBV7-8 and TRBJ1-6; D not resolved. The clonotype comes from a woman younger than 30 with acute or convalescent COVID-19. The CDR3 spells CASSLLAHYNSPLHF. The CDR3 coding sequence is TGTGCCAGCAGCTTACTGGCACACTATAATTCACCCCTCCACTTT.